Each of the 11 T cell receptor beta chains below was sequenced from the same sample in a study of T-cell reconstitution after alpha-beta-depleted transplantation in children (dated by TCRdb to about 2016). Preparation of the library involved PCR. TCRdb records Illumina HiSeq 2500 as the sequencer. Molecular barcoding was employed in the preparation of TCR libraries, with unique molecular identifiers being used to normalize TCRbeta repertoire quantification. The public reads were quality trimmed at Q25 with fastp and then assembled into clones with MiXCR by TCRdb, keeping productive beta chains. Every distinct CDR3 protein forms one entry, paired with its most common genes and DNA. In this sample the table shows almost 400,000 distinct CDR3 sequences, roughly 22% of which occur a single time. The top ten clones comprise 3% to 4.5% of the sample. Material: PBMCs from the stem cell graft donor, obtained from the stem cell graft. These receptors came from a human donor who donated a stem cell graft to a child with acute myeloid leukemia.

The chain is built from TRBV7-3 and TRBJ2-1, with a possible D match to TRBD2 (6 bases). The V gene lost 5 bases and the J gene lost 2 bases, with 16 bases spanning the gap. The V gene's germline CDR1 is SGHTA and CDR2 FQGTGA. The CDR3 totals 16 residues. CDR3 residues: CASSPFRDSTYNEQFF. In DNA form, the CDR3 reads TGTGCCAGCAGCCCGTTCCGGGACTCGACCTACAATGAGCAGTTCTTC.

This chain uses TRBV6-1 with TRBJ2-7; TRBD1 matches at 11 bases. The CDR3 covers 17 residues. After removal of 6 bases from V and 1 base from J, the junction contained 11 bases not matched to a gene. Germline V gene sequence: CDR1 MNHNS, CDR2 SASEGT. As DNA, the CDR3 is TGTGCCAGCAGGTCCGGGACAGGGGGGTACGAGTCCTACGAGCAGTACTTC. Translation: CASRSGTGGYESYEQYF.

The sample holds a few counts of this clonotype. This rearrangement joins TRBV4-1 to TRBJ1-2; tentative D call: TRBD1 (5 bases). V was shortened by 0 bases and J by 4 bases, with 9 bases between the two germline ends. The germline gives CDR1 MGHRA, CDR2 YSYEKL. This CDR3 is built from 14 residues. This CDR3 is CASSQDQTAYGYTF. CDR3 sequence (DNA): TGCGCCAGCAGCCAAGATCAGACAGCCTATGGCTACACCTTC.

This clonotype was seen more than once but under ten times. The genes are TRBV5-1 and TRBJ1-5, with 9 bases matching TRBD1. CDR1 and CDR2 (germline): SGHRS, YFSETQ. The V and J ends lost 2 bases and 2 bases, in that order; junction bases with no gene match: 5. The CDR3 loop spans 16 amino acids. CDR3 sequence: CASSLTGGKGNQPQHF. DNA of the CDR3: TGCGCCAGCAGCTTAACAGGGGGCAAGGGCAATCAGCCCCAGCATTTT.

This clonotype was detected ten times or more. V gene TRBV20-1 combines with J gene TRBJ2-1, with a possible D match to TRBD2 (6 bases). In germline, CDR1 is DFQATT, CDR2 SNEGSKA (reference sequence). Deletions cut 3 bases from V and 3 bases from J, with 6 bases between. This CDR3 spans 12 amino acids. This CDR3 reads CSARGGYNEQFF. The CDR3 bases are TGCAGTGCTAGGGGGGGCTACAATGAGCAGTTCTTC.

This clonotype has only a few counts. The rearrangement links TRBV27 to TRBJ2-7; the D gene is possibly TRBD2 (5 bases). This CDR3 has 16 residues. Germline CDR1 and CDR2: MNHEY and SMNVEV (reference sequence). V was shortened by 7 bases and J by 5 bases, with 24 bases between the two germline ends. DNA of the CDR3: TGTGCCAGCACCTCCCCGGAGGAGTGCGATTGGAACGAGCAGTACTTC. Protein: CASTSPEECDWNEQYF.

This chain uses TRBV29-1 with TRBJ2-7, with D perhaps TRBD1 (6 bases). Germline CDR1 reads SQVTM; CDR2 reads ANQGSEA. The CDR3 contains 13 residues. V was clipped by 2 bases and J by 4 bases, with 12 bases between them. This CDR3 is CSVERDTDYEQYF. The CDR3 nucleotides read TGCAGCGTTGAAAGGGACACCGATTACGAGCAGTACTTC.

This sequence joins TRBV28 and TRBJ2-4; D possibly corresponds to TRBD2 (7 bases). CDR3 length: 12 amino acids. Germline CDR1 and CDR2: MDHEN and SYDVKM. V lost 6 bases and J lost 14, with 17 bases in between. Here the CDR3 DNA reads TGTGCCAGCAGCTTGCGCGGGGGCCTGGAGTACTTC. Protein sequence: CASSLRGGLEYF.

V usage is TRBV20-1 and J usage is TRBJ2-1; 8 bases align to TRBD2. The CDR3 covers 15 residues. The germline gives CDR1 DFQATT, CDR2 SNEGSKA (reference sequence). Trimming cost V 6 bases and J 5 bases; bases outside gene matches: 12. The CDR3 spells CSAPLPGGVNNEQFF. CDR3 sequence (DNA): TGCAGTGCCCCCCTCCCGGGAGGGGTCAACAATGAGCAGTTCTTC.

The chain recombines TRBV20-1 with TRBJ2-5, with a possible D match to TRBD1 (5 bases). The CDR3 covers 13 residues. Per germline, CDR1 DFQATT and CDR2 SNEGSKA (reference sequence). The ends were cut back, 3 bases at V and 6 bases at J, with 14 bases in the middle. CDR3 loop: CSARSRESQTQYF. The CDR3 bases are TGCAGTGCTAGGTCCAGGGAATCGCAGACCCAGTACTTC.

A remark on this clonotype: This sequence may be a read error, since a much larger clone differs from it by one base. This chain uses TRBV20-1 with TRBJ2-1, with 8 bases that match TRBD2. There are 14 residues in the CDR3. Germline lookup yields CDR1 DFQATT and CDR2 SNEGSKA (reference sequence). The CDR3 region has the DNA TGCGGTGCCAGGACGGGACTAGGGTACAATGAGCAGTTCTTC. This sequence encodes CGARTGLGYNEQFF.